This record looks at one T cell receptor beta chain sequence and its context. The antigen remains unidentified. The data were taken from a study of PD-1 blockade in mismatch repair-deficient tumors. Study context: All were previously treated, progressing patients with some twelve mismatch repair-deficient cancer types.

The study, taken as a whole, reports: Tumor-resident clones, often absent from pretreatment blood, expanded after pembrolizumab and then contracted.

TCRdb's copy holds only in-frame clones and misses some; the assay was immunoSEQ multiplex PCR. The sample lists about 23,000 clones; 83% were seen once. Mismatch repair deficiency was confirmed in all patients, by PCR or immunohistochemistry. Three pembrolizumab responders had their TCRs sequenced. The CDR3 sequence is 15 residues long. The V gene's germline CDR1 is SEHNR and CDR2 FQNEAQ (reference sequence). V lost 5 bases to trimming and J lost 5 bases, with 18 bases between them. This sequence originates from an adult with mismatch repair-deficient cancer. V is TRBV7-9 and J is TRBJ2-5; D not certain. The sample consisted of peripheral blood, taken 12 weeks after starting pembrolizumab. CDR3: CASSRTRHEGETQYF. CDR3 nucleotides: TGTGCCAGCAGCCGAACTCGCCACGAAGGGGAGACCCAGTACTTC.